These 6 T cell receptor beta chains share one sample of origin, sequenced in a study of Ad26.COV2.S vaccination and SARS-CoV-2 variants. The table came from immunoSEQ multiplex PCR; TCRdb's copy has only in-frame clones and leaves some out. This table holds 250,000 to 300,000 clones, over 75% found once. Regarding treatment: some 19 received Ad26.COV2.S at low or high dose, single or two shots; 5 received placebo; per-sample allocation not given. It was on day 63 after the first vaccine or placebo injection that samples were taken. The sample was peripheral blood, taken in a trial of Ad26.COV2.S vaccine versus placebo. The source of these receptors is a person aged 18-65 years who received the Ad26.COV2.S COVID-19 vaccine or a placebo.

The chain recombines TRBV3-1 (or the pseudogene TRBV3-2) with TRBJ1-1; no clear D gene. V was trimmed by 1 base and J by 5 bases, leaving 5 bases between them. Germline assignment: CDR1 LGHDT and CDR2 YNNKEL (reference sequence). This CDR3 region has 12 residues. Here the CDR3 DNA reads TGTGCCAGCAGCCAAGTAGGTACTGAAGCTTTCTTT. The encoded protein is CASSQVGTEAFF.

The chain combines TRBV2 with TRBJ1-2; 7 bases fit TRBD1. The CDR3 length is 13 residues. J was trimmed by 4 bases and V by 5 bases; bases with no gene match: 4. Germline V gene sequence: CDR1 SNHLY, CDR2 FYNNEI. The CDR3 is CASSLTGTYGYTF. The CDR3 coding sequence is TGTGCCAGCAGTCTGACAGGGACCTATGGCTACACCTTC.

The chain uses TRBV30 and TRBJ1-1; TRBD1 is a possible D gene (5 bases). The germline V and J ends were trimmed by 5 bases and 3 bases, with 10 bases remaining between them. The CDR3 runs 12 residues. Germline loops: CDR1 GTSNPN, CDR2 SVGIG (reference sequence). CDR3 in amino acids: CAWGGSYTEAFF. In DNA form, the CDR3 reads TGTGCCTGGGGGGGGAGCTACACTGAAGCTTTCTTT.

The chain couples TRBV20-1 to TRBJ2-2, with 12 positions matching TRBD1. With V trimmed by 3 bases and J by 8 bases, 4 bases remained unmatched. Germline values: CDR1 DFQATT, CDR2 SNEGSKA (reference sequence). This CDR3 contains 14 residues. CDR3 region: CSASGTGGTGELFF. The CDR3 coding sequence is TGCAGTGCTAGTGGGACAGGGGGCACAGGGGAGCTGTTTTTT.

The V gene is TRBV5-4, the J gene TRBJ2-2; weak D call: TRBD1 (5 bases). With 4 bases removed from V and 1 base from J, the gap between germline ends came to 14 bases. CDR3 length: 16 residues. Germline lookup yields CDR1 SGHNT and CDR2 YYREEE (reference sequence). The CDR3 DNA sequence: TGTGCCAGCAGCCCGACTTTAACAGGGAACACCGGGGAGCTGTTTTTT. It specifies CASSPTLTGNTGELFF.

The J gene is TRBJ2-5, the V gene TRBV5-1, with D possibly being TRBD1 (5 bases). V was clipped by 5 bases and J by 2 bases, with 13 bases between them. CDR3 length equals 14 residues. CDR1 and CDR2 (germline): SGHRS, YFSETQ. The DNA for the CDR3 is TGCGCCAGCAGACTGAGACAGATACAAGAGACCCAGTACTTC. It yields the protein CASRLRQIQETQYF.